This T cell receptor beta chain is drawn from a study of blood T cell repertoires in COVID-19. Across the study: COVID-19 samples collected from the United States, Italy and Spain covered acute and convalescent phases. PBMCs, B-cell-depleted T cells, or T cells provided the cDNA or gDNA that made up the material.

In the original workflow: Estimation of nucleated cell counts was performed using reference gene primer amplification. TCRdb keeps only in-frame clones here, not all; method: immunoSEQ multiplex PCR. The DNA was the basis for D and trimming; V, J and clone size are from that table. The data hold under 300,000 clones, with 65% to 85% observed a single time. This CDR3 comprises 16 residues. With 6 bases clipped from V and 2 bases from J, the junction kept 12 bases outside the gene matches. CDR1 is SGHAT, CDR2 FQNNGV, per germline. The rearrangement uses TRBV11-2 and TRBJ1-1; 7 bases agree with TRBD1. The TCR comes from a woman aged 35 to 49 who had recovered from COVID-19. The sequenced sample consisted of peripheral blood. CDR3 region: CASRPYRGPSNTEAFF. Here the CDR3 DNA reads TGTGCCAGCAGACCCTACAGGGGACCCAGCAACACTGAAGCTTTCTTT.